This TCR beta chain was documented in a study of tumor T cells in aggressive B-cell lymphoma. The CDR3 spans 13 residues. V was pared by 5 bases and J by 1 base, with 9 bases between. Germline V gene sequence: CDR1 SGHVS, CDR2 FQNEAQ. TCRdb keeps only in-frame clones here, not all; method: immunoSEQ multiplex PCR. Here the sample spans more than 10,000 clones, roughly 91% being singletons. The chain carries TRBV7-8 and TRBJ2-7; no clear D gene. The clonotype was recovered from an adult with diffuse large B cell lymphoma. Sequencing was carried out using tumor tissue. As DNA, the CDR3 is TGTGCCAGCAGCGAGACAAATTCCTACGAGCAGTACTTC. Protein: CASSETNSYEQYF. Full variable domain (rest looked up from reference TRBV7-8 and TRBJ2-7): GAGVSQSPRYKVAKRGQDVALRCDPISGHVSLFWYQQALGQGPEFLTYFQNEAQLDKSGLPSDRFFAERPEGSVSTLKIQRTQQEDSAVYLCASSETNSYEQYFGPGTRLTVT.